The present T cell receptor beta chain was sequenced within a study of T cell changes during pregnancy in multiple sclerosis. Sequenced by immunoSEQ multiplex PCR; TCRdb stores in-frame clones only, minus some. The profile shows 30,000 to 50,000 clones, approximately 90% of them singletons. The CDR3 is 14 amino acids. CDR1 SEHNR and CDR2 FQNEAQ come from the germline V gene (reference sequence). Trimming took 3 bases from V and 8 from J, leaving 13 bases between them. The rearrangement uses TRBV7-9 and TRBJ1-4; D remains ambiguous. The specimen comprised CD4+ T cells from peripheral blood mononuclear cells, sampled in the third trimester of pregnancy. The receptor was derived from a female donor in good health, enrolled as a control in a pregnancy study. The CDR3, as DNA: TGTGCCAGCAGCTTGGTCGCCAATGAGGAAAAACTGTTTTTT. It encodes CASSLVANEEKLFF. Filled out from reference TRBV7-9 and TRBJ1-4, the complete variable domain reads DTGVSQNPRHKITKRGQNVTFRCDPISEHNRLYWYRQTLGQGPEFLTYFQNEAQLEKSRLLSDRFSAERPKGSFSTLEIQRTEQGDSAMYLCASSLVANEEKLFFGSGTQLSVL.